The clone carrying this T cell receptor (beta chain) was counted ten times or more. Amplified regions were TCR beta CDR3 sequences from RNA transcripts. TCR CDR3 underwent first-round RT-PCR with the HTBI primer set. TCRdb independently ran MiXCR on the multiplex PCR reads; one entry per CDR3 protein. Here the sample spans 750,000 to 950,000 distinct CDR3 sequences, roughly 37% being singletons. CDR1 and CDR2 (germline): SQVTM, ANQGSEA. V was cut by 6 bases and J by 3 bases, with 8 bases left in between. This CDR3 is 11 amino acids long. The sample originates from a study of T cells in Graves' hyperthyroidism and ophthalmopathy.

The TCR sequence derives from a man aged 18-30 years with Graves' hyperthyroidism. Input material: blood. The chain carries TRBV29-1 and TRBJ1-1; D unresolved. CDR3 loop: CSVPGDTEAFF. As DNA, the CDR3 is TGCAGCGTGCCCGGGGACACTGAAGCTTTCTTT.